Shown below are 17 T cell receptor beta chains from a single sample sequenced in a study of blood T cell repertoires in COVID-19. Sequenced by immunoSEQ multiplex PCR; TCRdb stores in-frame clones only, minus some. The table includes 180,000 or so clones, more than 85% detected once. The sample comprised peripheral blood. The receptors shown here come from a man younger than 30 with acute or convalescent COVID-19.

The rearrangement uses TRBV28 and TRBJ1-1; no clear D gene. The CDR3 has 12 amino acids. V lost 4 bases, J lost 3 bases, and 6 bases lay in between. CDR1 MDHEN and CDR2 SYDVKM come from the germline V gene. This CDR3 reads CASSSGYTEAFF. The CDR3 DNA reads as TGTGCCAGCAGTTCGGGGTACACTGAAGCTTTCTTT.

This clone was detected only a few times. In nucleotides, the CDR3 is TGTGCCTGGAGTACCCGGACAGGGAGGGGAAGAAACACTGAAGCTTTCTTT. This encodes CAWSTRTGRGRNTEAFF. The chain links TRBV30 to TRBJ1-1; 8 positions agree with TRBD1. Germline values: CDR1 GTSNPN, CDR2 SVGIG (reference sequence). V lost 2 bases, J lost 2 bases, and 13 bases stayed unmatched. The CDR3 covers 17 residues.

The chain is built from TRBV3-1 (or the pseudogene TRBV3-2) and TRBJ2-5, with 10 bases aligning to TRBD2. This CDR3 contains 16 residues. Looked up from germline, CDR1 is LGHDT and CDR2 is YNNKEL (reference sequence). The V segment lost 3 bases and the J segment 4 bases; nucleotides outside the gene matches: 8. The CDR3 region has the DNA TGTGCCAGCAGCCACCTCGGGACTAGCGAAGGAGAGACCCAGTACTTC. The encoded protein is CASSHLGTSEGETQYF.

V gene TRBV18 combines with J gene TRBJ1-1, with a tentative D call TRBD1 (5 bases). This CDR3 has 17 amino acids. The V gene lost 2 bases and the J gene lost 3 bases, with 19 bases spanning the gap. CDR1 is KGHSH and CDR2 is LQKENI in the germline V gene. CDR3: CASSPKSIGVADTEAFF. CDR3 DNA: TGTGCCAGCTCACCAAAATCAATAGGGGTAGCGGACACTGAAGCTTTCTTT. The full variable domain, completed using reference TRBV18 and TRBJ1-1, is NAGVMQNPRHLVRRRGQEARLRCSPMKGHSHVYWYRQLPEEGLKFMVYLQKENIIDESGMPKERFSAEFPKEGPSILRIQQVVRGDSAAYFCASSPKSIGVADTEAFFGQGTRLTVV.

The CDR3 nucleotides are TGTGCCAGCAGTGACACTGACAGGGAAGGCCGTCAGCCCCAGCATTTT. Translated, it gives CASSDTDREGRQPQHF. This rearrangement joins TRBV28 to TRBJ1-5; 7 bases fit TRBD1. Germline V gene data show CDR1 as MDHEN and CDR2 as SYDVKM. The CDR3 has 16 amino acids. V lost 5 bases to trimming and J lost 6 bases; unmatched junction nucleotides: 13.

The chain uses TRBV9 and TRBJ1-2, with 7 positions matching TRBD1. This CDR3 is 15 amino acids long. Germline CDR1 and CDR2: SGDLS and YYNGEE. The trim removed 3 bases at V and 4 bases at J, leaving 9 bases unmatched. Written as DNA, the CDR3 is TGTGCCAGCAGCGAGGAGGGGGACAGTTTCTATGGCTACACCTTC. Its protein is CASSEEGDSFYGYTF.

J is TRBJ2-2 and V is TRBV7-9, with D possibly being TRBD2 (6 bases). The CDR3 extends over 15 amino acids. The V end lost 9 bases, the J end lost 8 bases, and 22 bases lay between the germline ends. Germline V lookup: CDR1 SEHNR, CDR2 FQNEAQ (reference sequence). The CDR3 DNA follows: TGTGCCAGTCCATCCGGGACTGTCTTTTCTGGGGAGCTGTTTTTT. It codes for CASPSGTVFSGELFF. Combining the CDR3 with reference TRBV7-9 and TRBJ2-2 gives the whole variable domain DTGVSQNPRHKITKRGQNVTFRCDPISEHNRLYWYRQTLGQGPEFLTYFQNEAQLEKSRLLSDRFSAERPKGSFSTLEIQRTEQGDSAMYLCASPSGTVFSGELFFGEGSRLTVL.

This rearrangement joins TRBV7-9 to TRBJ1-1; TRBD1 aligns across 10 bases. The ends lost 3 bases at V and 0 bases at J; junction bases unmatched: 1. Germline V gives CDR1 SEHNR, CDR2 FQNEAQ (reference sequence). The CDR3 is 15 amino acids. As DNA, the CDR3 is TGTGCCAGCAGCTTGACAGGGGGCATGAACACTGAAGCTTTCTTT. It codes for CASSLTGGMNTEAFF. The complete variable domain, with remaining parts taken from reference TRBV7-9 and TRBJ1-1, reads DTGVSQNPRHKITKRGQNVTFRCDPISEHNRLYWYRQTLGQGPEFLTYFQNEAQLEKSRLLSDRFSAERPKGSFSTLEIQRTEQGDSAMYLCASSLTGGMNTEAFFGQGTRLTVV.

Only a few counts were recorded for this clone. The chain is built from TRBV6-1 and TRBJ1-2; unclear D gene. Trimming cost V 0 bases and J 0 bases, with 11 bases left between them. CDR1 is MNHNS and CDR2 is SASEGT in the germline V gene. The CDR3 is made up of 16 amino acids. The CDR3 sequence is CASSEALGVSNYGYTF. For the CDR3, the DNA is TGTGCCAGCAGTGAAGCGCTCGGGGTTTCTAACTATGGCTACACCTTC.

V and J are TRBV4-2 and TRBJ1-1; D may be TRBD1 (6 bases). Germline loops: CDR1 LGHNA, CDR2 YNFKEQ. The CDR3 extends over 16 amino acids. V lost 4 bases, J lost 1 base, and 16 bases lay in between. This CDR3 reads CASSPESAGANTEAFF. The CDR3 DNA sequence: TGTGCCAGCAGCCCCGAAAGTGCGGGGGCGAACACTGAAGCTTTCTTT.

CDR3 sequence: CASSTSTGTYEQYF. In DNA form, the CDR3 reads TGTGCCAGTAGTACCTCGACGGGAACCTACGAGCAGTACTTC. The chain carries TRBV19 and TRBJ2-7; possibly TRBD2 for D (5 bases). V gave up 4 bases and J gave up 2 bases, with 12 bases separating them. CDR1 and CDR2 (germline): LNHDA, SQIVND (reference sequence). The CDR3 contains 14 residues.

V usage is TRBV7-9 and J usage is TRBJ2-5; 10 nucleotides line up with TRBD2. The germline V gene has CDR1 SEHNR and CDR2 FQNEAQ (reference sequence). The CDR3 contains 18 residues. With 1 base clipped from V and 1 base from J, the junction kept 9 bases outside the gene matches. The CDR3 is CASSLVASGGAGQETQYF. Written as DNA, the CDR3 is TGTGCCAGCAGCTTAGTCGCTAGCGGGGGTGCGGGCCAAGAGACCCAGTACTTC. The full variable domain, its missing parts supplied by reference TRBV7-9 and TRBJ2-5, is DTGVSQNPRHKITKRGQNVTFRCDPISEHNRLYWYRQTLGQGPEFLTYFQNEAQLEKSRLLSDRFSAERPKGSFSTLEIQRTEQGDSAMYLCASSLVASGGAGQETQYFGPGTRLLVL.

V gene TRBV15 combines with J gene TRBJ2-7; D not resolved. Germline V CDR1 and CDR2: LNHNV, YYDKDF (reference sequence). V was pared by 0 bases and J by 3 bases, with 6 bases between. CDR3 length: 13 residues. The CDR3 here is CATSRERSYEQYV. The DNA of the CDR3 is TGTGCCACCAGCAGAGAAAGGAGCTACGAGCAGTACGTC.

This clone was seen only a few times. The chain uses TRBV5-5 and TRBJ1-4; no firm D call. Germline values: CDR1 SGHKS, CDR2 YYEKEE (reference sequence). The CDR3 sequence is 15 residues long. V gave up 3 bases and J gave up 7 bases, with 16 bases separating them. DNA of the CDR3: TGTGCCAGCAGCTCTCGGGCGGGCGAACTTGAAAAACTGTTTTTT. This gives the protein CASSSRAGELEKLFF.

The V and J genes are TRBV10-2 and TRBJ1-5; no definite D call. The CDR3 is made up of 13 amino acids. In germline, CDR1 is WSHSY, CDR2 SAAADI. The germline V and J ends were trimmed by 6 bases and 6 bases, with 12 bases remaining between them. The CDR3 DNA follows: TGCGCCAGCAGGGTAGATGTTAGTCAGCCCCAGCATTTT. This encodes CASRVDVSQPQHF.

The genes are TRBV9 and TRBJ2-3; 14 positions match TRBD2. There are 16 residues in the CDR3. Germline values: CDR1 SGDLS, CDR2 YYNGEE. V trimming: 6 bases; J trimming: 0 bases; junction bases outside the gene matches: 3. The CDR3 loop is CASTRTSGGSTDTQYF. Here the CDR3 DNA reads TGTGCCAGCACGAGGACTAGCGGGGGGAGCACAGATACGCAGTATTTT. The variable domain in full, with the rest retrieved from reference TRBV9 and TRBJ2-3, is DSGVTQTPKHLITATGQRVTLRCSPRSGDLSVYWYQQSLDQGLQFLIQYYNGEERAKGNILERFSAQQFPDLHSELNLSSLELGDSALYFCASTRTSGGSTDTQYFGPGTRLTVL.

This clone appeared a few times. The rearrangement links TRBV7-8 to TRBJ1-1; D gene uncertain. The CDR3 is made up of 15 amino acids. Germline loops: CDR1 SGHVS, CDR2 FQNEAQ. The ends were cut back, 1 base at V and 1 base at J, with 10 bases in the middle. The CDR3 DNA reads TGTGCCAGCAGCTTAGATTCTTTTTCGAACACTGAAGCTTTCTTT. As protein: CASSLDSFSNTEAFF.